Presented here are 29 T cell receptor beta chains from one specimen sequenced in a study of cytomegalovirus exposure and HLA in healthy donors. Assay used: immunoSEQ multiplex PCR; TCRdb lists only in-frame clones, some missing. This sample carries 200,000 to 250,000 clones, over 65% of them seen once, and the ten largest clones take around 5.6%. Sequenced: PBMCs. Receptors were obtained from a woman younger than 30 in good health and CMV-seronegative.

The chain recombines TRBV6-1 with TRBJ1-1; D possibly corresponds to TRBD1 (6 bases). In germline, CDR1 is MNHNS, CDR2 SASEGT. CDR3 length equals 15 residues. Trimming removed 5 bases from V and 1 base from J, with 14 bases in between. CDR3 region: CASSSRGGANTEAFF. CDR3 DNA: TGTGCCAGCAGTTCTAGGGGGGGCGCGAACACTGAAGCTTTCTTT.

V is TRBV4-1 and J is TRBJ2-5; TRBD2 matches 11 bases. This CDR3 has 16 amino acids. V lost 4 bases, J lost 2 bases, and 6 bases stayed unmatched. Germline lookup yields CDR1 MGHRA and CDR2 YSYEKL. CDR3 DNA sequence: TGCGCCAGCAGCCTACCGGGACTAGCGGCTCAAGAGACCCAGTACTTC. Residues: CASSLPGLAAQETQYF.

The V and J genes are TRBV4-2 and TRBJ1-6; 8 bases map to TRBD1. This CDR3 has 12 amino acids. From germline, CDR1 is LGHNA and CDR2 YNFKEQ. Trimming removed 4 bases from V and 14 bases from J; junction bases left unmatched: 4. The CDR3 sequence is CASSRQGSTLHF. DNA of the CDR3: TGTGCCAGCAGCCGACAGGGGTCGACCCTCCACTTT.

The V call is TRBV4-2, the J call TRBJ2-7, with 9 bases identical to TRBD2. The J segment lost 3 bases and the V segment lost 2 bases, leaving 5 bases of the junction unmatched. The CDR3 is made up of 15 amino acids. Germline lookup yields CDR1 LGHNA and CDR2 YNFKEQ. This CDR3 is CASSQPSGGNYEQYF. For the CDR3, the DNA is TGTGCCAGCAGCCAACCAAGCGGGGGGAACTACGAGCAGTACTTC.

The chain employs TRBV28 and TRBJ1-4; 8 nucleotides agree with TRBD1. Germline V gene sequence: CDR1 MDHEN, CDR2 SYDVKM. V lost 6 bases to trimming and J lost 8 bases; unmatched junction nucleotides: 11. The CDR3 is made up of 15 amino acids. The chain's CDR3 is CASSSPGQGAEKLFF. The DNA for the CDR3 is TGTGCCAGCAGCTCACCCGGGCAGGGGGCCGAAAAACTGTTTTTT.

This clone appeared a single time. V usage is TRBV9 and J usage is TRBJ1-6, with 9 bases identical to TRBD1. Germline assignment: CDR1 SGDLS and CDR2 YYNGEE. This CDR3 is 14 amino acids long. The V and J ends lost 2 bases and 7 bases, in that order; junction bases with no gene match: 1. The CDR3 bases are TGTGCCAGCAGCGTTACAGGGGGCAATTCACCCCTCCACTTT. It encodes CASSVTGGNSPLHF.

The chain joins TRBV5-1 to TRBJ1-4; TRBD1 agrees at 9 bases. CDR3 length: 16 residues. V was clipped by 4 bases and J by 7 bases; unmatched bases: 11. Looked up from germline, CDR1 is SGHRS and CDR2 is YFSETQ. The CDR3 DNA sequence: TGCGCCAGCAGCCTAACGGGACAGGGCGGTGTTGAAAAACTGTTTTTT. Translated, it gives CASSLTGQGGVEKLFF.

The chain couples TRBV9 to TRBJ1-1; no firm D call. Looked up from germline, CDR1 is SGDLS and CDR2 is YYNGEE. This CDR3 has 12 residues. Trimming took 9 bases from V and 0 from J, leaving 9 bases between them. In nucleotides, the CDR3 is TGTGCCAAACACCGGGTGAACACTGAAGCTTTCTTT. This gives the protein CAKHRVNTEAFF.

The rearrangement uses TRBV11-2 and TRBJ2-1; D possibly corresponds to TRBD2 (6 bases). The CDR3 length is 16 residues. The germline CDR1 and CDR2 sequences are SGHAT and FQNNGV. The V end lost 5 bases, the J end lost 8 bases, and 22 bases lay between the germline ends. CDR3 in amino acids: CASSPLGRRGDYEQFF. The DNA for the CDR3 is TGTGCCAGCAGCCCCCTAGGTCGACGCGGGGACTATGAGCAGTTCTTC. The variable domain in full, completed from reference TRBV11-2 and TRBJ2-1, reads EAGVAQSPRYKIIEKRQSVAFWCNPISGHATLYWYQQILGQGPKLLIQFQNNGVVDDSQLPKDRFSAERLKGVDSTLKIQPAKLEDSAVYLCASSPLGRRGDYEQFFGPGTRLTVL.

The V gene is TRBV2, the J gene TRBJ1-5; TRBD1 is a possible D gene (6 bases). Germline values: CDR1 SNHLY, CDR2 FYNNEI. Trimming took off 3 bases at V and 0 bases at J, with 9 bases between the two ends. CDR3 length equals 15 residues. The CDR3 region is CASSESGDSNQPQHF. CDR3 nucleotide sequence: TGTGCCAGCAGTGAGTCAGGGGATAGCAATCAGCCCCAGCATTTT.

The genes are TRBV5-6 and TRBJ1-5; 8 nucleotides align to TRBD1. From germline, CDR1 is SGHDT and CDR2 YYEEEE. The CDR3 consists of 17 residues. Losses at the gene ends were 4 bases for V and 0 bases for J; bases not matched to a gene: 9. The CDR3 region is CASSEGQAKNSNQPQHF. The DNA for the CDR3 is TGTGCCAGCAGCGAGGGACAGGCGAAGAATAGCAATCAGCCCCAGCATTTT.

The table lists this clone with a count of one. The genes are TRBV7-9 and TRBJ1-2; 7 bases map to TRBD1. Germline V gene data show CDR1 as SEHNR and CDR2 as FQNEAQ (reference sequence). CDR3 size: 13 residues. Trimming at V came to 10 bases and at J to 8 bases, leaving 13 bases not matched to a gene. CDR3 sequence: CATVGQFSGGYTF. In nucleotides, the CDR3 is TGTGCCACCGTGGGACAGTTTTCGGGAGGCTACACCTTC.

In its sample, this clone was seen once. This chain joins TRBV7-2 and TRBJ2-5, with D possibly matching TRBD1 (6 bases). Looked up from germline, CDR1 is SGHTA and CDR2 is FQGNSA. Trimming shortened V by 2 bases and J by 6 bases, and 13 bases separated the two germline ends. This CDR3 region has 14 residues. The CDR3 DNA reads as TGTGCCAGCAGCTTATTTATGGACAGTCAGACCCAGTACTTC. This codes for CASSLFMDSQTQYF.

This chain links TRBV30 with TRBJ1-4; TRBD1 might be the D (6 bases). The germline gives CDR1 GTSNPN, CDR2 SVGIG (reference sequence). The CDR3 contains 15 residues. V dropped 2 bases and J dropped 3 bases, with 13 bases sitting between them. CDR3 nucleotide sequence: TGTGCCTGGAGTCTAACGGGGGGCTCTAATGAAAAACTGTTTTTT. Translated, it gives CAWSLTGGSNEKLFF.

The chain employs TRBV5-1 and TRBJ2-7, with TRBD1 matching 8 bases. CDR1 SGHRS and CDR2 YFSETQ come from the germline V gene. V trimming: 1 base; J trimming: 7 bases; junction bases outside the gene matches: 7. The CDR3 totals 14 residues. The CDR3, as DNA: TGCGCCAGCAGCTTGTGGCAGGGGGCTGAAGAGCAGTACTTC. Protein: CASSLWQGAEEQYF. Full variable domain (remainder filled in from reference TRBV5-1 and TRBJ2-7): KAGVTQTPRYLIKTRGQQVTLSCSPISGHRSVSWYQQTPGQGLQFLFEYFSETQRNKGNFPGRFSGRQFSNSRSEMNVSTLELGDSALYLCASSLWQGAEEQYFGPGTRLTVT.

The gene calls are TRBV28 and TRBJ2-4; 11 bases fit TRBD2. Germline CDR1 and CDR2: MDHEN and SYDVKM. The V gene end was trimmed by 5 bases and the J gene end by 6 bases; junction bases not matched to a gene: 18. This CDR3 comprises 19 residues. The CDR3 nucleotides read TGTGCCAGCAGTCGTAGGGTGACTAGCGGGACAGGGAGGGCAAACATTCAGTACTTC. This translates into CASSRRVTSGTGRANIQYF.

The genes are TRBV5-1 and TRBJ2-7; 10 bases are a match to TRBD1. Germline V lookup: CDR1 SGHRS, CDR2 YFSETQ. This CDR3 region has 14 residues. Losses at the gene ends were 0 bases for V and 5 bases for J; bases not matched to a gene: 2. The CDR3 reads CASSLAGTGDEQYF. CDR3 DNA sequence: TGCGCCAGCAGCTTGGCCGGGACAGGGGACGAGCAGTACTTC.

Only a few counts were recorded for this clone. The V and J genes are TRBV28 and TRBJ2-1; D is unresolved. Germline CDR1 MDHEN, CDR2 SYDVKM. V was clipped by 3 bases and J by 7 bases, with 4 bases between them. This CDR3 region has 11 residues. For the CDR3, the DNA is TGTGCCAGCAGTTTCCGGAATGAGCAGTTCTTC. It yields the protein CASSFRNEQFF.

This chain uses TRBV18 with TRBJ2-3, with a possible D match to TRBD2 (6 bases). V was clipped by 3 bases and J by 4 bases, with 11 bases between them. The CDR3 has 14 amino acids. Germline CDR1 is KGHSH and CDR2 is LQKENI. CDR3 DNA: TGTGCCAGCTCACCGGGACTTGGGGCAGATACGCAGTATTTT. It is translated as CASSPGLGADTQYF.

This clone was seen a few times. V gene TRBV6-5 combines with J gene TRBJ2-2; perhaps TRBD1 as D (6 bases). CDR1 and CDR2 from the germline V gene are MNHEY and SVGAGI. V gave up 2 bases and J gave up 8 bases, with 15 bases separating them. The CDR3 extends over 15 amino acids. The CDR3 sequence is CASSYQGQLRGELFF. CDR3 bases: TGTGCCAGCAGTTACCAAGGACAGCTCCGGGGGGAGCTGTTTTTT.

This clone occurred many times. V is TRBV30 and J is TRBJ2-7; D remains unclear. The CDR3 has 11 amino acids. Germline loops: CDR1 GTSNPN, CDR2 SVGIG (reference sequence). Trimming left V 5 bases short and J 1 base short, with 6 bases between. This CDR3 is CAWALSYEQYF. CDR3 in DNA: TGTGCCTGGGCCCTTTCCTACGAGCAGTACTTC.

The chain combines TRBV2 with TRBJ2-3; perhaps TRBD1 as D (5 bases). The CDR3 contains 13 residues. In germline, CDR1 is SNHLY, CDR2 FYNNEI. With 9 bases removed from V and 1 base from J, the gap between germline ends came to 11 bases. The CDR3 DNA is TGTGCCAGAGGGGCGCAGGGCACAGATACGCAGTATTTT. It specifies CARGAQGTDTQYF.

The rearrangement uses TRBV6-1 and TRBJ2-5, with unresolved D. Trimming shortened V by 1 base and J by 5 bases, and 11 bases separated the two germline ends. The germline V gene encodes CDR1 MNHNS and CDR2 SASEGT. This CDR3 is 14 amino acids long. DNA for the CDR3: TGTGCCAGCAGTGAAGAGGTTGTCAGGGAGACCCAGTACTTC. It translates to CASSEEVVRETQYF.

The chain carries TRBV6-1 and TRBJ2-7; D is unresolved. The ends were cut back, 2 bases at V and 4 bases at J, with 12 bases in the middle. CDR3 length equals 14 residues. The germline CDR1 and CDR2 sequences are MNHNS and SASEGT. Here the CDR3 reads CASSESPARYEQYF. The CDR3 DNA sequence: TGTGCCAGCAGTGAATCTCCGGCCAGATACGAGCAGTACTTC.

The chain recombines TRBV2 with TRBJ1-4; 7 bases match TRBD1. Losses at the gene ends were 7 bases for V and 7 bases for J; bases not matched to a gene: 12. Germline loops: CDR1 SNHLY, CDR2 FYNNEI. The CDR3 consists of 15 residues. CDR3 residues: CASKFVGTAAEKLFF. CDR3 nucleotide sequence: TGTGCCAGCAAATTTGTTGGGACAGCAGCTGAAAAACTGTTTTTT.

The genes are TRBV27 and TRBJ2-2, with a possible D match to TRBD1 (5 bases). Trimming pared 2 bases from V and 7 bases from J, leaving 11 bases between. Germline V CDR1 and CDR2: MNHEY, SMNVEV (reference sequence). This CDR3 spans 14 amino acids. CDR3 in DNA: TGTGCCAGCAGTTTAGGGCAGGGTTTCGGGGAGCTGTTTTTT. It yields the protein CASSLGQGFGELFF.

The rearrangement links TRBV6-5 to TRBJ1-1; 7 bases are a match to TRBD1. The germline V gene has CDR1 MNHEY and CDR2 SVGAGI. The CDR3 has 14 amino acids. The junction had 8 bases not matched to a gene; V was cut back by 6 bases and J by 4 bases. DNA for the CDR3: TGTGCCAGCAGACGCCGACAGGGTTCCACTGAAGCTTTCTTT. It is translated as CASRRRQGSTEAFF.

The rearrangement joins TRBV5-6 to TRBJ1-2; D unclear. The CDR3 is 11 amino acids. Germline V lookup: CDR1 SGHDT, CDR2 YYEEEE. Trimming removed 1 base from V and 7 bases from J, with 5 bases in between. CDR3 residues: CASSLMAGYTF. The CDR3 DNA reads as TGTGCCAGCAGCTTGATGGCTGGCTACACCTTC.

CDR3 coding DNA: TGTGCCTGCTGGACCGGGACTAGCGGGTCCTACAATGAGCAGTTCTTC. Amino acids: CACWTGTSGSYNEQFF. V is TRBV30 and J is TRBJ2-1; 12 bases align to TRBD2. Germline CDR1 and CDR2: GTSNPN and SVGIG (reference sequence). The trim removed 6 bases at V and 1 base at J, leaving 7 bases unmatched. The CDR3 is made up of 16 amino acids.